This T cell receptor beta chain was profiled in a study of tumor-infiltrating lymphocytes in primary liver carcinoma. As for the study in general: Surgical resection was the treatment these patients received for primary liver carcinoma. Tumor staging was T1-T3 N0M0; sizes spanned roughly 4.2 to 10 cm across. Findings and caveats of the study: For tumor-adjacent and tumor-blood pairs, overlap was less than that seen for tumor region pairs.

Points on this clonotype: Its antigen remains unidentified.

Synthesis of TCR beta cDNA was carried out from 450 to 500 ng total RNA with a constant-region primer. Sequencing libraries for TCR beta derived from three nested multiplex PCR rounds that used slightly modified ARM-PCR. Running 9 to 11 cycles apiece, the first two PCR rounds relied on TRBV1-TRBV30 forward primers together with a C-beta reverse primer. Using its own MiXCR run on the multiplex PCR reads, TCRdb lists one record per CDR3 protein. In the table there are 250,000 to 350,000 distinct CDR3 sequences, 45% to 70% of which are singletons. The V and J ends lost 9 bases and 8 bases, in that order; junction bases with no gene match: 9. This CDR3 is built from 13 residues. Alongside blood RNA obtained from unsorted whole blood, germline DNA was also extracted.

The V gene is TRBV12-3 or TRBV12-4, the J gene TRBJ1-4; 7 bases map to TRBD1. The receptor's source is a woman aged 30 to 39 with primary liver carcinoma and hepatitis B virus infection. Source material: peripheral blood. This chain's CDR3 is CASRGQVGEKLFF. The CDR3 bases are TGTGCCAGTAGGGGGCAAGTTGGGGAAAAACTGTTTTTT.